The 7 T cell receptor beta chains given below trace back to one sample, sequenced in a study of prognosis after radiotherapy for stage I lung cancer. The TCR beta CDR3 region was amplified from genomic DNA, with two rounds of multiplex PCR being used for the amplification. With primers specific to each TRBV and TRBJ gene, the first-round PCR was performed. TCRdb recomputed calls from the multiplex PCR reads with MiXCR, one row per CDR3 protein. The sample contains over 50,000 distinct CDR3 sequences, about 35% of which appear only once. The starting material was PBMCs, obtained before or after stereotactic body radiation therapy (not recorded which). The receptors originated from a donor of 50 years or more with non-small cell lung cancer.

This clonotype was detected ten times or more. V gene TRBV20-1 combines with J gene TRBJ1-2; possible D gene TRBD1, 5 bases. This CDR3 is built from 14 residues. From germline, CDR1 is DFQATT and CDR2 SNEGSKA (reference sequence). V was cut by 0 bases and J by 1 base, with 9 bases left in between. The DNA of the CDR3 is TGCAGTGCTAGAGATATAAGGGGTAACTATGGCTACACCTTC. Encoded protein: CSARDIRGNYGYTF.

In its sample, this clonotype was seen many times. The genes are TRBV11-2 and TRBJ1-3; 9 bases line up with TRBD1. Germline values: CDR1 SGHAT, CDR2 FQNNGV. There are 17 residues in the CDR3. Unmatched junction bases numbered 12, after V lost 3 bases and J lost 6 bases. In DNA form, the CDR3 reads TGTGCCAGCAGCTTCCTTGGCGGGACAGGGACTTTAAACACCATATATTTT. This encodes CASSFLGGTGTLNTIYF.

Concerning this clonotype itself: A clone one base away is much larger, so this may be a read error. The V call is TRBV6-2 or TRBV6-3, the J call TRBJ2-6, with a possible D match to TRBD1 (5 bases). CDR3 length: 15 amino acids. CDR1 is MNHEY and CDR2 is SVGEGT in the germline V gene. The CDR3 region has the DNA TGTGCCAGCGGAGACAGTCCCTCTTGGGCCAACGTCCTGACTTTC. This encodes CASGDSPSWANVLTF.

This clonotype has a count of ten or more. The CDR3 sequence: CASSPPGGTTYEQYF. The DNA for the CDR3 is TGTGCCAGCAGTCCGCCGGGCGGGACGACCTACGAGCAGTACTTC. V is TRBV28 and J is TRBJ2-7, with D maybe TRBD2 (6 bases). V lost 5 bases and J 2 bases, leaving 16 bases between the germline ends. Looked up from germline, CDR1 is MDHEN and CDR2 is SYDVKM. The CDR3 runs to 15 residues.

This clonotype was seen many times. The chain has TRBV9 and TRBJ1-5, with D possibly being TRBD1 (5 bases). The V gene lost 4 bases and the J gene lost 5 bases, with 13 bases spanning the gap. CDR3 size: 14 residues. Per the germline V gene, CDR1 is SGDLS and CDR2 is YYNGEE. CDR3 residues: CASSPLSGDQPQHF. CDR3 sequence (DNA): TGTGCCAGCAGCCCATTATCGGGGGATCAGCCCCAGCATTTT.

This clonotype was observed many times. V usage is TRBV5-8 and J usage is TRBJ2-3; TRBD1 might be the D (6 bases). From germline, CDR1 is SGHTS and CDR2 YDEGEE. Trimming stripped 4 bases from V and 3 bases from J, with 9 bases between. The CDR3 contains 13 residues. CDR3 in amino acids: CASSLGQTDTQYF. The CDR3 DNA reads TGTGCCAGCAGCCTCGGACAGACAGATACGCAGTATTTT.

This clonotype was seen at least ten times. The V call is TRBV6-5, the J call TRBJ2-7; 9 bases line up with TRBD1. Germline V gene data show CDR1 as MNHEY and CDR2 as SVGAGI. This CDR3 region has 20 residues. V was pared by 3 bases and J by 7 bases, with 25 bases of the junction left unmatched. The CDR3 is CASSYYAPGQGPQSPWEQYF. The CDR3 DNA reads as TGTGCCAGCAGTTATTATGCCCCGGGACAGGGCCCCCAGTCCCCTTGGGAGCAGTACTTC.